This T cell receptor (beta chain) is from a study of cytomegalovirus exposure and HLA in healthy donors. The CDR3 spans 15 residues. The V gene lost 3 bases and the J gene lost 3 bases, with 14 bases spanning the gap. Germline V CDR1 and CDR2: SGHDT, YYEEEE. PCR involved 60 Vbeta and 13 Jbeta primers. Sequencing used immunoSEQ multiplex PCR; TCRdb keeps in-frame clones, though not all of them. The sample lists a few hundred thousand clones, about nine tenths occurring once. Sequencing was performed on PBMCs. The receptor was derived from a girl aged 2-10 years in good health and CMV-seronegative. The V call is TRBV5-6, the J call TRBJ2-3; maybe TRBD2 (6 bases). CDR3 residues: CASSSPGLQTDTQYF. For the CDR3, the DNA is TGTGCCAGCAGCTCACCGGGACTTCAGACAGATACGCAGTATTTT.